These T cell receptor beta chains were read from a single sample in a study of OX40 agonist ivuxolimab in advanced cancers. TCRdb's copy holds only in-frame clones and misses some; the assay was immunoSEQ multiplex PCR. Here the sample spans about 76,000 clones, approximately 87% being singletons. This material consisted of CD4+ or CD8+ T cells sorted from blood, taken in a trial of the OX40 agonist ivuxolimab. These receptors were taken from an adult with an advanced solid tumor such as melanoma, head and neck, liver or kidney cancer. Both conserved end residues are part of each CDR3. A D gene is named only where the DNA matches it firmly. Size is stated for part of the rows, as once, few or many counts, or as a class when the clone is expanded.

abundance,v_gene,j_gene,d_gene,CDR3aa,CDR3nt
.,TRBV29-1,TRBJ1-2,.,CSVEEDEGVYGYTF,TGCAGCGTTGAAGAAGATGAAGGTGTCTATGGCTACACCTTC
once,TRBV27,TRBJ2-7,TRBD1,CASSLSGTGAPYEQYF,TGTGCCAGCAGTTTATCGGGGACAGGAGCCCCCTACGAGCAGTACTTC
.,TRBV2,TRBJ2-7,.,CASSETGLPYEQYF,TGTGCCAGCAGTGAAACGGGGTTGCCCTACGAGCAGTACTTC
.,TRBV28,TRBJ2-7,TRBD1,CASSLTTGAPYEQYF,TGTGCCAGCAGTTTAACCACAGGGGCCCCCTACGAGCAGTACTTC
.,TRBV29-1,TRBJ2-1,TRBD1,CSATGVSYNEQFF,TGCAGCGCCACAGGGGTTTCCTACAATGAGCAGTTCTTC
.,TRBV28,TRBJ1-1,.,CASTLGGWGATEAFF,TGTGCCAGCACCTTAGGAGGGTGGGGGGCAACTGAAGCTTTCTTT
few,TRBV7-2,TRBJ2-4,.,CASEQSPAENIQYF,TGTGCCAGCGAGCAGTCGCCTGCGGAAAACATTCAGTACTTC
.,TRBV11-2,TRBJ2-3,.,CASSLDGASTDTQYF,TGTGCCAGCAGCTTAGACGGTGCTAGCACAGATACGCAGTATTTT
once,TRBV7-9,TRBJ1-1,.,CASTGGGRTEAFF,TGTGCCAGCACGGGGGGGGGAAGGACTGAAGCTTTCTTT
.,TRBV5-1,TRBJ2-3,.,CASSLASGTDTQYF,TGCGCCAGCAGCTTAGCTTCGGGCACAGATACGCAGTATTTT
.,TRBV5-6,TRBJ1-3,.,CASTPRNGNTIYF,TGTGCCAGCACCCCTCGAAATGGAAACACCATATATTTT
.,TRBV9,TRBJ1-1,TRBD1,CASSVQGATEAFF,TGTGCCAGCAGCGTACAGGGGGCGACTGAAGCTTTCTTT
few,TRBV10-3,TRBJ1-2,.,CAISRGDSNYGYTF,TGTGCCATCAGTAGAGGGGACTCAAACTATGGCTACACCTTC
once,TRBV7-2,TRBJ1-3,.,CASSLGTSGNTIYF,TGTGCCAGCAGCTTAGGGACTTCCGGAAACACCATATATTTT
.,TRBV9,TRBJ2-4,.,CASSDGGRGRYF,TGTGCCAGCAGCGACGGGGGAAGGGGGAGGTACTTC
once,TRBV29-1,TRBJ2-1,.,CSVEDRRVSYNEQFF,TGCAGCGTTGAAGACCGGAGGGTCTCCTACAATGAGCAGTTCTTC